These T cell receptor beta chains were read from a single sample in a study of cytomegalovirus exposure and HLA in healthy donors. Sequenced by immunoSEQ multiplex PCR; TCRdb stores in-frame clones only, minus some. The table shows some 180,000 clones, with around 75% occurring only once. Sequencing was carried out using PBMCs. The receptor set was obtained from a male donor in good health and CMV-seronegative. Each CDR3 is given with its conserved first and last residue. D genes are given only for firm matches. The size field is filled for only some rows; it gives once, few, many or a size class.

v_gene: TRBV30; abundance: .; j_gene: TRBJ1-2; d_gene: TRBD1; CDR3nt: TGTGCCTGGACCGTGGACAGGGGGGGCTATGGCTACACCTTC; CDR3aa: CAWTVDRGGYGYTF
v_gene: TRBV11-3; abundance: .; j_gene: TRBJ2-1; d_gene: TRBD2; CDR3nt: TGTGCCAGCAGCTTAGGCGGGAGAATGAATGAGCAGTTCTTC; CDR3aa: CASSLGGRMNEQFF
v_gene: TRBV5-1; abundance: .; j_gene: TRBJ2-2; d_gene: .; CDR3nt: TGCGCCAGCAGCTTGGGCCTAAACACCGGGGAGCTGTTTTTT; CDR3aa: CASSLGLNTGELFF
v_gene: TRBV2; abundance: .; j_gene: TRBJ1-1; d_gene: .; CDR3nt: TGTGCCAGCAATGACAGAACCCACACTGAAGCTTTCTTT; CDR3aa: CASNDRTHTEAFF
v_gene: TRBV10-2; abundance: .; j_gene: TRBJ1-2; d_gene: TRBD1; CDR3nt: TGCGCCAGCAGTCCGGGACAGTGTGGCTACACCTTC; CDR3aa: CASSPGQCGYTF
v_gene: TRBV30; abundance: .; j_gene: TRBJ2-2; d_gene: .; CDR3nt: TGTGCCTGGACCCCCCGAGGCCCCGGGGAGCTGTTTTTT; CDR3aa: CAWTPRGPGELFF
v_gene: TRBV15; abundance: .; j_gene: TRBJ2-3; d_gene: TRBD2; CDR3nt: TGTGCCACCAGCAGGCTGGGCGCGGGAGTGGTAGATACGCAGTATTTT; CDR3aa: CATSRLGAGVVDTQYF
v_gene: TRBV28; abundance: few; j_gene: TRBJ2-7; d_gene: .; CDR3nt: TGTGCCAGCAGTTCGGACCTCGGGAGCACCTACGAGCAGTACTTC; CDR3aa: CASSSDLGSTYEQYF
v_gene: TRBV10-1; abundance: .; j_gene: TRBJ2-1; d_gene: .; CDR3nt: TGCGCCAGCAGCGTAGCGTTCCATGAGCAGTTCTTC; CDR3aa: CASSVAFHEQFF
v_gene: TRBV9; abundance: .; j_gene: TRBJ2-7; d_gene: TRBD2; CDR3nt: TGTGCCAGCAGCGAGGGACTAGCGGGAAGCTACGAGCAGTACTTC; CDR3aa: CASSEGLAGSYEQYF
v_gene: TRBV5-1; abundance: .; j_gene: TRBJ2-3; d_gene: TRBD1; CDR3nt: TGCGCCAGCAGCCTTGACAGGGTAGGGTCAGATACGCAGTATTTT; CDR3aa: CASSLDRVGSDTQYF
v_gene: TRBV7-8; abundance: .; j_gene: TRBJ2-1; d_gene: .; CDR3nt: TGTGCCAGCAGCCTCCGGGACCGGGGGTACAATGAGCAGTTCTTC; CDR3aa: CASSLRDRGYNEQFF
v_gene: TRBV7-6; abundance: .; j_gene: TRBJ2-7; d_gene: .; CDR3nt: TGTGCCAGCAGCTTAGAGGACAGCTTATACAGGGAGCAGTACTTC; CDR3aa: CASSLEDSLYREQYF
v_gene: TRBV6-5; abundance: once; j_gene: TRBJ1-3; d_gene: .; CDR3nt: TGTGCCAGCAGTTACTCCGCTGCGTGGGGAAACACCATATATTTT; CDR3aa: CASSYSAAWGNTIYF
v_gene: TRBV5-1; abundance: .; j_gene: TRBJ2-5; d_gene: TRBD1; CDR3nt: TGCGCCAGCAGCAGTGGGACAGGGGGGCAAGAGACCCAGTACTTC; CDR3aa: CASSSGTGGQETQYF
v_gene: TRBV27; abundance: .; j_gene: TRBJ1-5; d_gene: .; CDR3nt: TGTGCCAGCAGTTTGGAGTGGTCGGGGAATCAGCCCCAGCATTTT; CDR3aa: CASSLEWSGNQPQHF
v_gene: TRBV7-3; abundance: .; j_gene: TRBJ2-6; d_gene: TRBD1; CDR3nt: TGTGCCAGCAGCCTAACAGGGGCCTTGAGCTCTGGGGCCAACGTCCTGACTTTC; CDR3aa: CASSLTGALSSGANVLTF
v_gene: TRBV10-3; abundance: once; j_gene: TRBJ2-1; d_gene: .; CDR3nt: TGTGCCATCAGTGAGGCGGGTGGGAACAATGAGCAGTTCTTC; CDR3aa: CAISEAGGNNEQFF
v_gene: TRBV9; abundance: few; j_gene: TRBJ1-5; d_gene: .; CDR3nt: TGTGCCAGCAGCGTAGGGCCCAGGGCTGGGGGCAATCAGCCCCAGCATTTT; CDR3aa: CASSVGPRAGGNQPQHF
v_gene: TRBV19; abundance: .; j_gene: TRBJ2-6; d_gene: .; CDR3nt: TGTGCCAGTAGTATCGTCTCTGGGGCCAACGTCCTGACTTTC; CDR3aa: CASSIVSGANVLTF
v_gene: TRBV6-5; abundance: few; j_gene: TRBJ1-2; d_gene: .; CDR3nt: TGTGCCAGCAAAGGTACCGGGGTGCGAGGCTACACCTTC; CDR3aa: CASKGTGVRGYTF
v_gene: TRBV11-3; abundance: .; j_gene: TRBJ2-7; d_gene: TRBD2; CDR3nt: TGTGCCAGCAGCCTAAGCGGGGGGACCTACGAGCAGTACTTC; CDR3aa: CASSLSGGTYEQYF
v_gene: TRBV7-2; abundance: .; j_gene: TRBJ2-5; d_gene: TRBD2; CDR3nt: TGTGCCAGCAGCCCCCAATGGCTAGCGGTACAAGAGACCCAGTACTTC; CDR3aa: CASSPQWLAVQETQYF
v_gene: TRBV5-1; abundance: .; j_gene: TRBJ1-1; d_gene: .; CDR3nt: TGCGCCAGCAGCTTGTTGGCGGAGAACACTGAAGCTTTCTTT; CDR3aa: CASSLLAENTEAFF
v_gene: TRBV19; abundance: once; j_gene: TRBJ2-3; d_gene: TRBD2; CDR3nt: TGTGCCAGGGCACCGGGACAGGGAACTAGCGGGGGCCCCACAGATACGCAGTATTTT; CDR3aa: CARAPGQGTSGGPTDTQYF
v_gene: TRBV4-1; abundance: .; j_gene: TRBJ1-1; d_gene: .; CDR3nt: TGCGCCAGCAGCCAAGATTCAGGGCCGAACACTGAAGCTTTCTTT; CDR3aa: CASSQDSGPNTEAFF
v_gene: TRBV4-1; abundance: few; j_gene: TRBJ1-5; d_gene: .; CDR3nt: TGCGCCAGCAGCCAAGGGGCAGGGCTTTCGTATCAGCCCCAGCATTTT; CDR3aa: CASSQGAGLSYQPQHF
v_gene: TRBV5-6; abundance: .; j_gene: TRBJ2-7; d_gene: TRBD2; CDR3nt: TGTGCCAGCAGCCAAGCGCTGGGACTAGCGGGCTTCTCCTACGAGCAGTACTTC; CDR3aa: CASSQALGLAGFSYEQYF
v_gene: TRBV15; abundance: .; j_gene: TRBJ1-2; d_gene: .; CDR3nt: TGTGCCACCAGCAGAGAAGTTAACTATGGCCACACCTTC; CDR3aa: CATSREVNYGHTF
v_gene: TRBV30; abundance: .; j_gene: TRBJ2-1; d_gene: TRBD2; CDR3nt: TGTGCCTGGAGTGGGACTAGCGGGGCCTACAATGAGCAGTTCTTC; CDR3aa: CAWSGTSGAYNEQFF
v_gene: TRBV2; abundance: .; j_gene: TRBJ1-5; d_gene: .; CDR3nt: TGTGCCAGCAGTGTGCTTCGGGGGGGTCAGCCCCAGCATTTT; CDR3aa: CASSVLRGGQPQHF
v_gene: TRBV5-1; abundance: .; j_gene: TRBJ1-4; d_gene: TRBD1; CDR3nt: TGCGCCAGCAGCACAGGGGGGGACGTGAGGGAAAAACTGTTTTTT; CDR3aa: CASSTGGDVREKLFF
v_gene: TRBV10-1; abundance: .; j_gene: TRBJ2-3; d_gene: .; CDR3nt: TGCGCCAGCAGTGATGGAGAACTCCGGTTCCGAAGTCTATATACGCAGTATTTT; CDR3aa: CASSDGELRFRSLYTQYF
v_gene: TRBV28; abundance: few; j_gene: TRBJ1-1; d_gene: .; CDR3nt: TGTGCCAGCAGTTTAACGGTCCGAGAAGCTTTCTTT; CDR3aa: CASSLTVREAFF
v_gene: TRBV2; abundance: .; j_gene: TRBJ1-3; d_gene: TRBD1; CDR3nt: TGTGCCAGCAGAGATCAGGGGGCGGCTGGAAACACCATATATTTT; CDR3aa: CASRDQGAAGNTIYF
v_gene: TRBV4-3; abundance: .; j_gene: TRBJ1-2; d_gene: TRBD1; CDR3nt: TGCGCCAGCAGCCGGGGGACAGGGGGAAACTATGGCTACACCTTC; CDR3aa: CASSRGTGGNYGYTF
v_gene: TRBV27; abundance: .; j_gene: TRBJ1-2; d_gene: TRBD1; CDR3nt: TGTGCCAGCAGTTCGAACAGGGGCTTGATCCCTGGCTACACCTTC; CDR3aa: CASSSNRGLIPGYTF
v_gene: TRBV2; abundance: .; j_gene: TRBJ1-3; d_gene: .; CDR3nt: TGTGCCAGCAGTGTCCACAGTGACTCTGGAAACACCATATATTTT; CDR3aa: CASSVHSDSGNTIYF
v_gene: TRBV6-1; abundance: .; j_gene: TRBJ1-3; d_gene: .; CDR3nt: TGTGCCAGCAGTGAAAGTAAGGGGTATGCTGGAAACACCATATATTTT; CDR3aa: CASSESKGYAGNTIYF
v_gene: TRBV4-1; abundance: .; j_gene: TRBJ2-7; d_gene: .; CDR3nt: TGCGCCAGCAGCCAAGAGGCACAGTCTTACGAGCAGTACTTC; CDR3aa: CASSQEAQSYEQYF
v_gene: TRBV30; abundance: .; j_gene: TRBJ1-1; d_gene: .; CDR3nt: TGTGCCTGGAGTCGGGAGGCAGGCGGGCTTGACACTGAAGCTTTCTTT; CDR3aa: CAWSREAGGLDTEAFF